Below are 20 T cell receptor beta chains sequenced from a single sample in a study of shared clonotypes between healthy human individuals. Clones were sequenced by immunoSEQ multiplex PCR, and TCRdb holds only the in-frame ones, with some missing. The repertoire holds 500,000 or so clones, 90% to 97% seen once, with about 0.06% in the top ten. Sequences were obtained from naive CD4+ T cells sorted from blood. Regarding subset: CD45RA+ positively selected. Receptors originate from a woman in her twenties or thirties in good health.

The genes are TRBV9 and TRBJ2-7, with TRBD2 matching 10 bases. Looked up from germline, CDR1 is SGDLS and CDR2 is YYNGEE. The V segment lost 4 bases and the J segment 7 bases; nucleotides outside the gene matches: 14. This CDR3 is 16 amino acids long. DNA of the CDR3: TGTGCCAGCAGCCACGAAGTAGCGGGGGGCCTGGGGGAGCAGTACTTC. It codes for CASSHEVAGGLGEQYF. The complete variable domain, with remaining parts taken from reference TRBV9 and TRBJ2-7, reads DSGVTQTPKHLITATGQRVTLRCSPRSGDLSVYWYQQSLDQGLQFLIQYYNGEERAKGNILERFSAQQFPDLHSELNLSSLELGDSALYFCASSHEVAGGLGEQYFGPGTRLTVT.

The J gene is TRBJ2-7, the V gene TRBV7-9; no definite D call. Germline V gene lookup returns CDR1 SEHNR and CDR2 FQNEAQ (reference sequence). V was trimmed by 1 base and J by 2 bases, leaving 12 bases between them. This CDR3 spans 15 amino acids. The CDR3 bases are TGTGCCAGCAGCTTAGTCGGGCAGGCTCCCTACGAGCAGTACTTC. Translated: CASSLVGQAPYEQYF.

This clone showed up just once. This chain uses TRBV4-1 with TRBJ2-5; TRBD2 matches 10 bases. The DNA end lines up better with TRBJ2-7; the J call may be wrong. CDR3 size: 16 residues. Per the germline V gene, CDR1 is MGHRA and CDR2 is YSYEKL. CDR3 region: CASSLLTGTSAYEQYF. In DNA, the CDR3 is TGCGCCAGCAGCCTCCTAACCGGGACTAGCGCGTACGAGCAGTACTTC.

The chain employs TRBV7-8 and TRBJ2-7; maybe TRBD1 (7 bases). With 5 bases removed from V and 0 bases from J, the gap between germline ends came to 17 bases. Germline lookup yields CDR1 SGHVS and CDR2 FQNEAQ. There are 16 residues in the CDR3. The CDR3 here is CASSRRGQQLSYEQYF. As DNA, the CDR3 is TGTGCCAGCAGCCGGCGGGGACAGCAGCTCTCCTACGAGCAGTACTTC.

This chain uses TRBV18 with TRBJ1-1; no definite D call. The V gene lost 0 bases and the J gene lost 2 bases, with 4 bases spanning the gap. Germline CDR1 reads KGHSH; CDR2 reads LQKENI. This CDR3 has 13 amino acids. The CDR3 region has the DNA TGTGCCAGCTCACCACCTACCAACACTGAAGCTTTCTTT. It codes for CASSPPTNTEAFF.

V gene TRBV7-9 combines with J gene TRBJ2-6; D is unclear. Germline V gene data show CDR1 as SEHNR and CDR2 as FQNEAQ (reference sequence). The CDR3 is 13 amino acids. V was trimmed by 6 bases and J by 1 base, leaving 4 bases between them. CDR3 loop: CASRQSGANVLTF. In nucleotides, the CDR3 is TGTGCCAGCAGACAGTCTGGGGCCAACGTCCTGACTTTC.

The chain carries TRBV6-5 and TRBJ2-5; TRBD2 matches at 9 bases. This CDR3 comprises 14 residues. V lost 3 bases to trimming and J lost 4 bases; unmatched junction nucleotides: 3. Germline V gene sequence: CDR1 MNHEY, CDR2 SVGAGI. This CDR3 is CASSYSGSRETQYF. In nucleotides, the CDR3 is TGTGCCAGCAGTTATAGCGGGAGCAGAGAGACCCAGTACTTC.

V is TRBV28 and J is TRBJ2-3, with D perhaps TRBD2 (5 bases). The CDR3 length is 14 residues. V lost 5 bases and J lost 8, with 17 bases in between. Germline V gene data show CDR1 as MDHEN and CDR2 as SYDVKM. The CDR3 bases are TGTGCCAGCAGTCTCTTAACCCAGGCGGGTACGCAGTATTTT. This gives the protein CASSLLTQAGTQYF.

The DNA of the CDR3 is TGTGCCAGCTCATCAGGATATGTGGTCCAAGAGACCCAGTACTTC. It encodes CASSSGYVVQETQYF. This chain connects TRBV18 to TRBJ2-5; D is ambiguous. This CDR3 has 15 amino acids. CDR1 is KGHSH, CDR2 LQKENI, per germline. The V and J ends lost 5 bases and 1 base respectively, with 14 bases between them.

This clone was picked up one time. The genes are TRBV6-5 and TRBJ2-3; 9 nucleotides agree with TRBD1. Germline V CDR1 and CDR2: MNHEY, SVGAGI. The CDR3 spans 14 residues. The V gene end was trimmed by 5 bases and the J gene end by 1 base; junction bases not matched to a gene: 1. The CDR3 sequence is CASSRDRGTDTQYF. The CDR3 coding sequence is TGTGCCAGCAGTCGGGACAGGGGCACAGATACGCAGTATTTT.

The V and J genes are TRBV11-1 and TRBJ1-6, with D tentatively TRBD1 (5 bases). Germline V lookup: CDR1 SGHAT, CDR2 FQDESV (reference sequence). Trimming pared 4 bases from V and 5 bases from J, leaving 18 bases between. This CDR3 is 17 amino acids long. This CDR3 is CASSSRRGREDNSPLHF. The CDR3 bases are TGTGCCAGCAGCTCCCGTCGAGGCAGGGAAGATAATTCACCCCTCCACTTT.

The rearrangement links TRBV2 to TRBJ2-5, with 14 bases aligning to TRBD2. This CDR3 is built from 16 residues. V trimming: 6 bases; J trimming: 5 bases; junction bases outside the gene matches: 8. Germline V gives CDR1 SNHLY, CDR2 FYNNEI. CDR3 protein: CASSARLAGGRETQYF. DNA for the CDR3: TGTGCCAGCAGCGCCCGACTAGCGGGAGGGAGGGAGACCCAGTACTTC.

For the CDR3, the DNA is TGTGCCAGTAGTATAGTAGCGGGAGAGGACACAGATACGCAGTATTTT. Translation: CASSIVAGEDTDTQYF. V gene TRBV19 combines with J gene TRBJ2-3; 9 bases map to TRBD2. The V gene end was trimmed by 1 base and the J gene end by 2 bases; junction bases not matched to a gene: 4. This CDR3 spans 16 amino acids. Germline V gene lookup returns CDR1 LNHDA and CDR2 SQIVND (reference sequence).

CDR3 bases: TGTGCCAGCAGTGAGGCCCCCCGGGATACGCAGTATTTT. Translated: CASSEAPRDTQYF. V and J are TRBV2 and TRBJ2-3; no definite D call. With 3 bases removed from V and 6 bases from J, the gap between germline ends came to 10 bases. The CDR3 loop spans 13 amino acids. Germline CDR1 SNHLY, CDR2 FYNNEI.

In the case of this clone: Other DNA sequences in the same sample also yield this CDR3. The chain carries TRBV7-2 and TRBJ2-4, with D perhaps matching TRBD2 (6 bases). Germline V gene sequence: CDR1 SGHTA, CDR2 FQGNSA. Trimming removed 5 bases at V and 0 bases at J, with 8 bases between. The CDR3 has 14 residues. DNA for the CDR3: TGTGCCAGCAGCCCGGGACTAGCCAAAAACATTCAGTACTTC. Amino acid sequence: CASSPGLAKNIQYF.

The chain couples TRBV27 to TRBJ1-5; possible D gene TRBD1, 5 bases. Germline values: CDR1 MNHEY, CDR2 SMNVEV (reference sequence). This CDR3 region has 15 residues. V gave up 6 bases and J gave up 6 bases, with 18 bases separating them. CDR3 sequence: CASSSSALGGQPQHF. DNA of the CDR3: TGTGCCAGCAGCTCCTCGGCACTCGGGGGTCAGCCCCAGCATTTT.

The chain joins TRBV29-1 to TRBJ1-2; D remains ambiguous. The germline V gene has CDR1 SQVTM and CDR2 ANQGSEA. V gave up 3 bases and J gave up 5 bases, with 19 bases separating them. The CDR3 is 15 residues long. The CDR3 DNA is TGCAGCGTTGATCTTCCAGGACCGAGTGGTTATGGCTACACCTTC. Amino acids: CSVDLPGPSGYGYTF.

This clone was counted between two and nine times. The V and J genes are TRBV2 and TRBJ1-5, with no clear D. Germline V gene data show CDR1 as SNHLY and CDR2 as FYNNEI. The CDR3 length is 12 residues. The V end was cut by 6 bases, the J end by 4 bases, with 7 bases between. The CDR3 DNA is TGTGCCAGCAGGGTGGGGAATCAGCCCCAGCATTTT. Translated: CASRVGNQPQHF.

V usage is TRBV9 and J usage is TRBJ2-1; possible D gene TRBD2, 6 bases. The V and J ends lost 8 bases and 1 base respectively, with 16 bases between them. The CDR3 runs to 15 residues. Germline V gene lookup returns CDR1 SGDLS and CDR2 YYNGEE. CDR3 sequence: CASAKTGVSYNEQFF. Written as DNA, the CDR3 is TGTGCCAGTGCGAAGACGGGAGTTTCCTACAATGAGCAGTTCTTC. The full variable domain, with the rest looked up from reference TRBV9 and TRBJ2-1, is DSGVTQTPKHLITATGQRVTLRCSPRSGDLSVYWYQQSLDQGLQFLIQYYNGEERAKGNILERFSAQQFPDLHSELNLSSLELGDSALYFCASAKTGVSYNEQFFGPGTRLTVL.

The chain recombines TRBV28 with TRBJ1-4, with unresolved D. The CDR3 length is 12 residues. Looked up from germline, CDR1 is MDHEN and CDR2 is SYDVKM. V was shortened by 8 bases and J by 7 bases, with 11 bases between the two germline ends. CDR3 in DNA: TGTGCCAGCGGTTCTTTCCGTGAAAAACTGTTTTTT. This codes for CASGSFREKLFF.